This T cell receptor (beta chain) was captured in a study of graft-versus-host responses after intestinal transplantation. Study-level results: Detection of GvH clones occurred in recipient marrow, and some had their first appearance in ileum or blood.

With regard to this clone: Its antigen is unidentified.

Some clones are missing from TCRdb's copy, which holds only in-frame ones; the method was immunoSEQ multiplex PCR. The table has 35,000 to 45,000 clones, just under 95% seen once. Germline V CDR1 and CDR2: SGDLS, YYNGEE. The CDR3 is made up of 16 amino acids. V lost 0 bases and J 3 bases, leaving 13 bases between the germline ends. The TCR comes from a human patient who received an intestinal transplant, so some T cells may come from the graft donor. The sequencing here drew on PBMCs, taken 16 days after intestinal transplant. The chain recombines TRBV9 with TRBJ2-1; weak D call: TRBD2 (6 bases). CDR3 DNA: TGTGCCAGCAGCGTAGGGGGCGGGGCCCTCTACAATGAGCAGTTCTTC. Protein sequence: CASSVGGGALYNEQFF.